This T cell receptor (beta chain) was sequenced during a study of blood T cell repertoires in COVID-19 (dated by TCRdb to 2018 to 2021). With regard to the full study: The collaborator samples originated in the United States, Italy and Spain and spanned the acute and convalescent phases of COVID-19. The sample metadata nearly always contained a de-identified subject ID, COVID-19 status, age in years and sex. The prospective study material was composed of cDNA or gDNA derived from T cells, B-cell-depleted T cells, or PBMCs. HLA class I and class II types, where available, came from metadata supplied by the sample provider rather than from assay-based typing. A freely available public database, intended as a resource for researchers studying the immune response to SARS-CoV-2, is where the repertoires were released. Samples were obtained from the ongoing ImmuneRACE study (first 160 participants) and from some 1,200 subjects provided by 6 global collaborators. Deeply sampled blood TCRbeta repertoires from subjects exposed to, actively infected with, or recovered from COVID-19 were included in the dataset. What the research found in general, with its limitations: Clinical and demographic metadata were provided uncurated, with the amount varying by source and participant.

Note on this clone: The antigen it binds to is not known. Base qualities are not provided; no much larger clone lies one nucleotide away.

The collaborating institutions used their own protocols to collect whole blood in K2EDTA tubes. For TCRbeta analysis, collaborators shipped samples as frozen whole blood, isolated PBMCs, or DNA extracted from either of those sample types. Taken from cysteine to phenylalanine, the CDR3 has 13 residues. Only CDR3 DNA is held: 39 bases, read in frame from base 1. CDR1 and CDR2, looked up from the germline V gene, are SGHVS and FQNEAQ. At the junction V is shortened by 1 base and J by 6 bases, with 9 bases in between. TCRbeta CDR3 regions were amplified from genomic DNA using the immunoSEQ Assay, a bias-controlled multiplex PCR. In the source study's methods: The number of nucleated cells in each sample was estimated from the amplification of reference gene primers within the assay. To quantify the absolute abundance of each unique TCRbeta CDR3 rearrangement, sequence reads were collapsed and filtered. For each sample, productive Simpson clonality was calculated as the square root of Simpson's diversity index across productive rearrangements. TCRdb holds this immuneACCESS table with in-frame rearrangements only. Some clones are missing; in checked studies, unresolved V genes explain under half, and the rest has no known cause. That table gives V, J and clone size, and the DNA gave D and trimming. This sample holds about 110,000 clones; around 80% were observed only once. The ten top clones hold more than 4% of the sample.

The specimen was peripheral blood. The sequence joins TRBV7-8 to TRBJ1-1; no D segment can be confidently identified. The clonotype was recovered from a human donor in a cohort sampled during active or convalescent COVID-19. In nucleotide form, the sequence is TGTGCCAGCAGCTTAGTAGGAACAGCTGAAGCTTTCTTT. Translation gives CASSLVGTAEAFF.